One and the same sample provided the 19 T cell receptor beta chains below, sequenced in a study of PD-1 blockade in classical Hodgkin lymphoma. Following autologous stem cell transplantation, relapse occurred in every patient, and exposure to brentuximab vedotin varied. Only in-frame clones appear in the TCRdb table, and some are missing; sequencing was by immunoSEQ multiplex PCR. The table shows about 99,000 clones, with roughly 79% occurring only once. This material consisted of peripheral blood mononuclear cells (PBMCs), taken before the second cycle of nivolumab. All receptors come from a human donor with classical Hodgkin lymphoma.

In its sample, this clone was seen a few times. This rearrangement joins TRBV29-1 to TRBJ1-2, with 11 bases aligning to TRBD1. V gave up 4 bases and J gave up 2 bases; unmatched junction bases: 6. Germline V gene sequence: CDR1 SQVTM, CDR2 ANQGSEA. The CDR3 length is 15 residues. The CDR3 region is CSVAGTGGINYGYTF. CDR3 DNA sequence: TGCAGCGTTGCGGGGACAGGGGGAATAAACTATGGCTACACCTTC.

The chain joins TRBV14 to TRBJ1-2; D is unresolved. V gave up 2 bases and J gave up 4 bases, with 5 bases separating them. Germline V gene data show CDR1 as SGHDN and CDR2 as FVKESK. The CDR3 spans 12 residues. The chain's CDR3 is CASSQWGYGYTF. As DNA, the CDR3 is TGTGCCAGCAGCCAATGGGGCTATGGCTACACCTTC.

This chain links TRBV6-1 with TRBJ2-3; 10 bases are a match to TRBD2. The CDR3 has 15 amino acids. The V gene end was trimmed by 8 bases and the J gene end by 3 bases; junction bases not matched to a gene: 8. Germline CDR1 and CDR2: MNHNS and SASEGT. In DNA form, the CDR3 reads TGTGCCAGCCTCAGCAGCGGGAGGGTAACAGATACGCAGTATTTT. This translates into CASLSSGRVTDTQYF.

CDR3 region: CASSFTGGGTDTQYF. For the CDR3, the DNA is TGTGCCAGCAGTTTTACGGGGGGTGGCACAGATACGCAGTATTTT. The chain couples TRBV28 to TRBJ2-3; 7 positions agree with TRBD2. V lost 3 bases, J lost 1 base, and 4 bases stayed unmatched. The CDR3 runs to 15 residues. CDR1 is MDHEN and CDR2 is SYDVKM in the germline V gene.

The CDR3 bases are TGTGCCAGCTCACCAGGAGTCTCGGATGAGCAGTTCTTC. Residues: CASSPGVSDEQFF. The rearrangement uses TRBV18 and TRBJ2-1; D gene ambiguous. Trimming pared 2 bases from V and 8 bases from J, leaving 10 bases between. Germline assignment: CDR1 KGHSH and CDR2 LQKENI. CDR3 length equals 13 residues.

The CDR3 sequence: CASSLGDRTFF. CDR3 nucleotides: TGTGCCAGCAGCTTGGGGGACAGGACTTTCTTT. The chain links TRBV13 to TRBJ1-1; 8 positions agree with TRBD1. Germline V gene sequence: CDR1 PRHDT, CDR2 FYEKMQ (reference sequence). With V trimmed by 3 bases and J by 12 bases, 3 bases remained unmatched. This CDR3 is 11 amino acids long.

This clone turned up a few times. The rearrangement joins TRBV6-4 to TRBJ2-5; 10 nucleotides match TRBD1. The V gene end was trimmed by 8 bases and the J gene end by 5 bases; junction bases not matched to a gene: 14. Germline CDR1 is MRHNA and CDR2 is SNTAGT. There are 16 residues in the CDR3. CDR3 sequence (DNA): TGTGCCAGCTCCTCGTTGGGGACAGGGGATTATGAGACCCAGTACTTC. It specifies CASSSLGTGDYETQYF.

This clone has a single count. The chain employs TRBV9 and TRBJ2-1, with TRBD2 matching 9 bases. This CDR3 comprises 16 residues. Germline CDR1 and CDR2: SGDLS and YYNGEE. V was pared by 0 bases and J by 5 bases, with 6 bases of the junction left unmatched. Here the CDR3 DNA reads TGTGCCAGCAGCGTAGCTCTGCAGCGGGAGGACAATGAGCAGTTCTTC. Protein: CASSVALQREDNEQFF.

This chain uses TRBV5-4 with TRBJ2-2; 10 bases agree with TRBD1. This CDR3 has 15 residues. Losses at the gene ends were 3 bases for V and 7 bases for J; bases not matched to a gene: 6. Germline lookup yields CDR1 SGHNT and CDR2 YYREEE (reference sequence). CDR3 loop: CASSSGQGVSGELFF. CDR3 coding DNA: TGTGCCAGCAGCTCAGGACAGGGGGTGAGCGGGGAGCTGTTTTTT.

This clone was counted between two and nine times. The chain carries TRBV7-3 and TRBJ2-1, with 7 bases matching TRBD1. The V gene end was trimmed by 4 bases and the J gene end by 4 bases; junction bases not matched to a gene: 4. Germline V gene data show CDR1 as SGHTA and CDR2 as FQGTGA. This CDR3 comprises 14 residues. CDR3 in DNA: TGTGCCAGCAGCTCCCGGGACAGTTACAATGAGCAGTTCTTC. Amino acid sequence: CASSSRDSYNEQFF.

The chain employs TRBV5-4 and TRBJ2-1; 10 bases are a match to TRBD2. This CDR3 has 16 amino acids. Unmatched junction bases numbered 10, after V lost 2 bases and J lost 8 bases. Germline CDR1 is SGHNT and CDR2 is YYREEE (reference sequence). The CDR3 DNA sequence: TGTGCCAGCAGCTTCCGAGCGGGGGGGAGTACGGATGAGCAGTTCTTC. Residues: CASSFRAGGSTDEQFF.

The chain is built from TRBV6-5 and TRBJ1-1; no definite D call. The CDR3 length is 15 residues. V was trimmed by 1 base and J by 0 bases, leaving 9 bases between them. Germline values: CDR1 MNHEY, CDR2 SVGAGI. The DNA of the CDR3 is TGTGCCAGCAGTTACTGGGGAGCTATGAACACTGAAGCTTTCTTT. As protein: CASSYWGAMNTEAFF.

The rearrangement joins TRBV7-9 to TRBJ2-7; 7 bases map to TRBD2. Germline assignment: CDR1 SEHNR and CDR2 FQNEAQ (reference sequence). The CDR3 is made up of 13 amino acids. V trimming: 6 bases; J trimming: 7 bases; junction bases outside the gene matches: 9. The CDR3 coding sequence is TGTGCCAGCAGTGGAGGGAGGGCCGGGGAGCAGTACTTC. Protein: CASSGGRAGEQYF.

This chain joins TRBV29-1 and TRBJ2-1; unclear D gene. The CDR3 extends over 15 amino acids. Looked up from germline, CDR1 is SQVTM and CDR2 is ANQGSEA. With 4 bases removed from V and 0 bases from J, the gap between germline ends came to 13 bases. DNA for the CDR3: TGCAGCGTTGTACAATCGGGCCTCTCCTACAATGAGCAGTTCTTC. Amino acid sequence: CSVVQSGLSYNEQFF.

This chain connects TRBV30 to TRBJ2-2; 7 bases are shared with TRBD2. The V segment lost 4 bases and the J segment 8 bases; nucleotides outside the gene matches: 7. Germline V CDR1 and CDR2: GTSNPN, SVGIG (reference sequence). This CDR3 has 13 amino acids. Here the CDR3 reads CAWNSLAAGELFF. In DNA form, the CDR3 reads TGTGCCTGGAATAGCCTAGCGGCAGGGGAGCTGTTTTTT.

The rearrangement links TRBV19 to TRBJ2-7, with D unresolved. With 4 bases removed from V and 1 base from J, the gap between germline ends came to 14 bases. Germline V gives CDR1 LNHDA, CDR2 SQIVND (reference sequence). The CDR3 contains 15 residues. The CDR3 sequence: CASSTVDSVSYEQYF. The CDR3 nucleotides are TGTGCCAGTAGTACCGTCGACTCGGTATCCTACGAGCAGTACTTC.

The V call is TRBV30, the J call TRBJ2-5; D is possibly TRBD2 (6 bases). In germline, CDR1 is GTSNPN, CDR2 SVGIG (reference sequence). Between the trimmed V and J ends, which lost 3 bases and 5 bases, there was a span of 16 bases. CDR3 length: 14 residues. The chain's CDR3 is CAWRSGLGGETQYF. For the CDR3, the DNA is TGTGCCTGGAGGTCAGGACTTGGGGGGGAGACCCAGTACTTC. Combining the CDR3 with reference TRBV30 and TRBJ2-5 gives the whole variable domain SQTIHQWPATLVQPVGSPLSLECTVEGTSNPNLYWYRQAAGRGLQLLFYSVGIGQISSEVPQNLSASRPQDRQFILSSKKLLLSDSGFYLCAWRSGLGGETQYFGPGTRLLVL.

The chain recombines TRBV11-3 with TRBJ2-7, with TRBD1 identical over 8 bases. CDR3 length equals 15 residues. Germline V gene lookup returns CDR1 SGHNT and CDR2 YENEEA. Trimming took 5 bases from V and 2 from J; bases not matched to a gene: 8. CDR3 amino acids: CASSPGGTGAYEQYF. In DNA form, the CDR3 reads TGTGCCAGCAGCCCTGGAGGGACAGGCGCCTACGAGCAGTACTTC.

This chain joins TRBV10-3 and TRBJ2-1; no firm D call. Germline V gene data show CDR1 as ENHRY and CDR2 as SYGVKD. The CDR3 loop spans 15 amino acids. The V gene lost 0 bases and the J gene lost 3 bases, with 9 bases spanning the gap. The CDR3 coding sequence is TGTGCCATCAGTGAGTCGATGGAAGTCTACAATGAGCAGTTCTTC. This encodes CAISESMEVYNEQFF.